The T cell receptor beta chain described here comes from a study of cytomegalovirus exposure and HLA in healthy donors. Primers for the PCR totalled 60 Vbeta and 13 Jbeta. Sequencing was performed with immunoSEQ multiplex PCR; in TCRdb, only in-frame clones are kept and a portion is missing. The profile covers 150,000 to 180,000 clones, with over 65% appearing a single time and roughly 2% taken by the ten largest. The donors were healthy bone marrow donors. The CDR3 spans 15 residues. The V gene's germline CDR1 is SGHTA and CDR2 FQGNSA. The trim removed 2 bases at V and 4 bases at J, leaving 6 bases unmatched.

The clonotype comes from a man aged 30 to 39 in good health and CMV-seronegative. The V call is TRBV7-2, the J call TRBJ2-3; TRBD2 matches at 7 bases. Sequencing was performed on PBMCs. CDR3 in amino acids: CASSLRTSQADTQYF. The CDR3 nucleotides read TGTGCCAGCAGCTTAAGGACTAGTCAGGCAGATACGCAGTATTTT.